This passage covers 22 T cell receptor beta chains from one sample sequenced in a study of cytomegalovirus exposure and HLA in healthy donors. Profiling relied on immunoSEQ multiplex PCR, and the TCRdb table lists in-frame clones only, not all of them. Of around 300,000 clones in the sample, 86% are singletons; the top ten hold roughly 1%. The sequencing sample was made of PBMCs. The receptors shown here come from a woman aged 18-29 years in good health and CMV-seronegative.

The CDR3 sequence: CASSPWTGPFEQYF. The DNA of the CDR3 is TGTGCCAGCAGCCCCTGGACAGGGCCCTTCGAGCAGTACTTC. This chain connects TRBV11-2 to TRBJ2-7, with 8 bases lining up with TRBD1. The CDR3 has 14 amino acids. With 5 bases clipped from V and 6 bases from J, the junction kept 9 bases outside the gene matches. CDR1 and CDR2 (germline): SGHAT, FQNNGV.

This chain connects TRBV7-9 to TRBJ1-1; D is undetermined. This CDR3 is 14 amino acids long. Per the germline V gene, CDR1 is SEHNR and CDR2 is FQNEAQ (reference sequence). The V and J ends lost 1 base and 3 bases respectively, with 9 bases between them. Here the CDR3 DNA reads TGTGCCAGCAGCTTAGTAAGGAGCTACACTGAAGCTTTCTTT. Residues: CASSLVRSYTEAFF.

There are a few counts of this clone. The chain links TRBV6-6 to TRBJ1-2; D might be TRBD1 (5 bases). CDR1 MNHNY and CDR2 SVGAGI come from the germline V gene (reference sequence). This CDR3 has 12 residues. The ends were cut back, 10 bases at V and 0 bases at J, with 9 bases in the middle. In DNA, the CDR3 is TGTGCCATCTCCAGGGCTAACTATGGCTACACCTTC. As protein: CAISRANYGYTF.

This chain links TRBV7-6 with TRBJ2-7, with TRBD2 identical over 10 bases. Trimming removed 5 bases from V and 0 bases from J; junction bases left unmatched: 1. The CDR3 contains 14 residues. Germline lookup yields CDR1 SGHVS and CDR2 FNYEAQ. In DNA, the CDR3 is TGTGCCAGCAGCCCTAGCGGGAGCTCCTACGAGCAGTACTTC. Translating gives CASSPSGSSYEQYF.

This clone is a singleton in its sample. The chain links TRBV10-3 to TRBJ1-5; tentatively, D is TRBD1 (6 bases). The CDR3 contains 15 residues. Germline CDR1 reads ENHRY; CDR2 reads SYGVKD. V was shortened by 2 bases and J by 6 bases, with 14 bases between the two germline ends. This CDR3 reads CAISEKGVEAQPQHF. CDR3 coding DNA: TGTGCCATCAGTGAGAAGGGGGTCGAGGCTCAGCCCCAGCATTTT.

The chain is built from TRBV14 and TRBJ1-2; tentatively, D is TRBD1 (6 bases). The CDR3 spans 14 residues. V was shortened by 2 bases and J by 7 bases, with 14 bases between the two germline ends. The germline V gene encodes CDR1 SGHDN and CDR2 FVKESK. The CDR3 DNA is TGTGCCAGCAGCCAATTTACAGGGTTTCCTGGCTACACCTTC. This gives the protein CASSQFTGFPGYTF.

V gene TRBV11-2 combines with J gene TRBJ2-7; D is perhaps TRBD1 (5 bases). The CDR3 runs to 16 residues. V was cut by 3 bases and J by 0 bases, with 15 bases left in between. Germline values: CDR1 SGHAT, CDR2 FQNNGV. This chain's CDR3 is CASSFITDSYSYEQYF. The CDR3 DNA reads TGTGCCAGCAGCTTCATTACAGACAGTTACTCCTACGAGCAGTACTTC.

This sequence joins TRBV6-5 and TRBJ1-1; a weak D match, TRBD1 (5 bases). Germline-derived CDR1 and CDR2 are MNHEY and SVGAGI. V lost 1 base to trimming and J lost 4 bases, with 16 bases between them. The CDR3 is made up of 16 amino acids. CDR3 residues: CASSYLARGSVTEAFF. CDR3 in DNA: TGTGCCAGCAGTTACTTGGCTCGGGGGAGCGTCACTGAAGCTTTCTTT.

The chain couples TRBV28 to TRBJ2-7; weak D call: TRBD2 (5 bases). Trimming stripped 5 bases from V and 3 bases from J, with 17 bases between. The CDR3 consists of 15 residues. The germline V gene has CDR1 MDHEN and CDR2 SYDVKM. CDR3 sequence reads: CASSTPAGGFYEQYF. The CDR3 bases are TGTGCCAGCAGTACCCCGGCGGGCGGATTCTACGAGCAGTACTTC.

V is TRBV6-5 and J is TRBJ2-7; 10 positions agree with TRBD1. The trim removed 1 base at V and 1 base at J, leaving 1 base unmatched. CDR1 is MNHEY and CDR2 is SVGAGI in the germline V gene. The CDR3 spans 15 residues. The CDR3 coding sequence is TGTGCCAGCAGTTACTGGACAGGGGGTTCCTACGAGCAGTACTTC. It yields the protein CASSYWTGGSYEQYF.

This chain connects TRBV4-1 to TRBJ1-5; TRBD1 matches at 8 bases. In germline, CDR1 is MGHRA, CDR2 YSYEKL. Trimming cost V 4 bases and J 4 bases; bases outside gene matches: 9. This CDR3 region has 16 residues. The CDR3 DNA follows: TGCGCCAGCAGCCTAAACCGGGACAGGAGAAATCAGCCCCAGCATTTT. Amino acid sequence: CASSLNRDRRNQPQHF.

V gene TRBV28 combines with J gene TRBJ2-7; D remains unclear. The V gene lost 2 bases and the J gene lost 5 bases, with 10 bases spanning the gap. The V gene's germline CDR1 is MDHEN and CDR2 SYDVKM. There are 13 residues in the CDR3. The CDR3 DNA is TGTGCCAGCAGTTTACTCCTAGGAGACGAGCAGTACTTC. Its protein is CASSLLLGDEQYF.

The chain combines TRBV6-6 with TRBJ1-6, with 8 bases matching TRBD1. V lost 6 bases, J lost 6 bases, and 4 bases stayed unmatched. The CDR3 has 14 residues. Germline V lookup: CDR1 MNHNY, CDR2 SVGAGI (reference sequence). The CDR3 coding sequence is TGTGCCAGCAGAGATGACAGGGGTAATTCACCCCTCCACTTT. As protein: CASRDDRGNSPLHF.

The CDR3 protein is CASSAGQSIPSNQPQHF. Written as DNA, the CDR3 is TGTGCCAGCAGTGCGGGACAGTCGATACCTAGCAATCAGCCCCAGCATTTT. This chain joins TRBV2 and TRBJ1-5; 7 bases agree with TRBD1. The trim removed 4 bases at V and 0 bases at J, leaving 9 bases unmatched. CDR1 is SNHLY and CDR2 is FYNNEI in the germline V gene. This CDR3 contains 17 residues.

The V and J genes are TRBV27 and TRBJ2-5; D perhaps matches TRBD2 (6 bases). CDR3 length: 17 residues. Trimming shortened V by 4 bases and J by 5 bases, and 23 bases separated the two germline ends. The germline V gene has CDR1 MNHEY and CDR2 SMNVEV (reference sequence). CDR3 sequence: CASSSPALANAQETQYF. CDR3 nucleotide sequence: TGTGCCAGCAGTTCTCCTGCACTAGCCAACGCTCAGGAGACCCAGTACTTC.

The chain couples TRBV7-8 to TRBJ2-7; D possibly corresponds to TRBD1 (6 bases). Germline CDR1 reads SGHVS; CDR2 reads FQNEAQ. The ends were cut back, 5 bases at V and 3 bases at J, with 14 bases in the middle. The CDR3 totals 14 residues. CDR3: CASSVSGHNYEQYF. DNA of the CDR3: TGTGCCAGCAGCGTCTCGGGACACAACTACGAGCAGTACTTC.

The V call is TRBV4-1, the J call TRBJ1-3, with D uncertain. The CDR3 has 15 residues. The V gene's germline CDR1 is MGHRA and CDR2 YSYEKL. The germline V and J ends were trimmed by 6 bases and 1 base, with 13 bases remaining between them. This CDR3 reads CASSPVPDSGNTIYF. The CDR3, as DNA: TGCGCCAGCAGTCCGGTCCCCGATTCTGGAAACACCATATATTTT.

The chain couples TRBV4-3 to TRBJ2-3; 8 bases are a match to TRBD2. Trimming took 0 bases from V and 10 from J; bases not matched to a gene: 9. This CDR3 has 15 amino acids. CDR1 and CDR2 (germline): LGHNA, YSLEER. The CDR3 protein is CASSQDPGSGVPQYF. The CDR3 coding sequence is TGCGCCAGCAGCCAAGATCCCGGTAGCGGGGTTCCGCAGTATTTT.

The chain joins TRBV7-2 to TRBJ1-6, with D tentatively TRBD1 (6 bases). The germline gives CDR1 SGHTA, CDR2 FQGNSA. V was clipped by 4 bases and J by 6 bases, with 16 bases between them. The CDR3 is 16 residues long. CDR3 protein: CASSSMPQGTNSPLHF. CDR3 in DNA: TGTGCCAGCAGCTCTATGCCACAGGGAACTAATTCACCCCTCCACTTT.

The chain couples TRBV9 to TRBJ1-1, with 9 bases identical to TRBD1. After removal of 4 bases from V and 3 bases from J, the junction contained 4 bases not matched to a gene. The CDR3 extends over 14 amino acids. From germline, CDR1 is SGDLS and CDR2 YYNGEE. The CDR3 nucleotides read TGTGCCAGCAGCCCTTGGGACAGGGACACTGAAGCTTTCTTT. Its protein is CASSPWDRDTEAFF.

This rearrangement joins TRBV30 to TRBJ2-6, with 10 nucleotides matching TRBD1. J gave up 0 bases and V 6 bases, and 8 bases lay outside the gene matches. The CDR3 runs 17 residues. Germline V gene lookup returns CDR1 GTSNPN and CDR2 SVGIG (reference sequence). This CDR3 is CACPGQGFYSGANVLTF. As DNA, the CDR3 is TGTGCCTGCCCGGGACAGGGGTTTTACTCTGGGGCCAACGTCCTGACTTTC. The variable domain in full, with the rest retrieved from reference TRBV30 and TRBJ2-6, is SQTIHQWPATLVQPVGSPLSLECTVEGTSNPNLYWYRQAAGRGLQLLFYSVGIGQISSEVPQNLSASRPQDRQFILSSKKLLLSDSGFYLCACPGQGFYSGANVLTFGAGSRLTVL.

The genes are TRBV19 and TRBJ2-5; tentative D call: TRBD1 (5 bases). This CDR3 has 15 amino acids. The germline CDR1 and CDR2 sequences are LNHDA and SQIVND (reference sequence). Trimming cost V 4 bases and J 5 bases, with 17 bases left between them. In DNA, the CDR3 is TGTGCCAGTAGTACGACAGTCTCGAAAGGGGAGACCCAGTACTTC. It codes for CASSTTVSKGETQYF.